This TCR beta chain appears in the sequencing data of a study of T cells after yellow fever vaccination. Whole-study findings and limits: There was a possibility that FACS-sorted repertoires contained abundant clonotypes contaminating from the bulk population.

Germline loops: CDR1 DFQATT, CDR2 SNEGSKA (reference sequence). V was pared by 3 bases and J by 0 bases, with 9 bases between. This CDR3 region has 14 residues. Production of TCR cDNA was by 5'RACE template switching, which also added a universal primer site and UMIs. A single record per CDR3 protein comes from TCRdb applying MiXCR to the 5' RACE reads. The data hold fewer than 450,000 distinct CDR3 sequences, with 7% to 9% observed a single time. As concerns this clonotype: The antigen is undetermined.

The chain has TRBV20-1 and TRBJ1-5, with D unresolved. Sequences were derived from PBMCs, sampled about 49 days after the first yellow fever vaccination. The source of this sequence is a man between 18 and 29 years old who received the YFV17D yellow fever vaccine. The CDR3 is CSASLADSNQPQHF. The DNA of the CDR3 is TGCAGTGCTAGCCTGGCCGATAGCAATCAGCCCCAGCATTTT.